Following are 22 T cell receptor beta chains from one sample sequenced in a study of CD8 T cells in ankylosing spondylitis. Overall study results and limits: Seven to nine highly homologous variants formed a TCR beta motif that appeared characteristic of ankylosing spondylitis blood.

No antigen is known for these receptors. TCRdb analysed the 5' RACE reads with MiXCR anew, one entry per CDR3 protein. The repertoire consists of roughly 300,000 distinct CDR3 sequences, with less than 10% occurring once and the leading ten covering more than 14%. The material sequenced was blood, either unsorted or a sorted T cell fraction (not recorded which). Every receptor here comes from a male donor with ankylosing spondylitis.

This clonotype showed up many times. The rearrangement links TRBV24-1 to TRBJ1-4; 7 nucleotides agree with TRBD1. The CDR3 covers 17 residues. Losses at the gene ends were 4 bases for V and 0 bases for J; bases not matched to a gene: 7. The germline CDR1 and CDR2 sequences are KGHDR and SFDVKD. As DNA, the CDR3 is TGTGCCACCAGTGACCGTACAGGGGATACAACTAATGAAAAACTGTTTTTT. Translated: CATSDRTGDTTNEKLFF.

This clonotype was recorded a few times. The chain is built from TRBV20-1 and TRBJ2-1, with TRBD1 identical over 8 bases. Germline CDR1 is DFQATT and CDR2 is SNEGSKA (reference sequence). The CDR3 sequence is 14 residues long. The J segment lost 8 bases and the V segment lost 6 bases, leaving 12 bases of the junction unmatched. CDR3 nucleotides: TGCAGTGCGCGGACCGGGACAGGAAAGTATGAGCAGTTCTTC. Translating it yields CSARTGTGKYEQFF.

This clonotype has at least ten counts. The rearrangement uses TRBV12-3 or TRBV12-4 and TRBJ2-3; no definite D call. CDR3 length: 15 amino acids. The ends were cut back, 7 bases at V and 0 bases at J, with 14 bases in the middle. CDR3 amino acids: CASNLGEVSTDTQYF. CDR3 DNA: TGTGCCAGCAACCTCGGTGAGGTTAGCACAGATACGCAGTATTTT.

Comments on this clonotype: A read error may account for a junction end that differs from germline. The genes are TRBV4-3 and TRBJ2-7; TRBD2 aligns across 13 bases. The CDR3 is made up of 13 amino acids. Germline CDR1 LGHNA, CDR2 YSLEER. The CDR3 here is CASSQKLAGGLDF. The CDR3 DNA is TGCGCCAGCAGCCAAAAACTAGCGGGAGGGCTTGACTTC.

This clonotype showed up just a few times. The chain employs TRBV5-1 and TRBJ2-2, with unresolved D. This CDR3 region has 14 residues. Trimming pared 2 bases from V and 9 bases from J, leaving 14 bases between. Per germline, CDR1 SGHRS and CDR2 YFSETQ. This chain's CDR3 is CASSLELPPWELFF. CDR3 coding DNA: TGCGCCAGCAGCTTAGAACTACCCCCCTGGGAGCTGTTTTTT.

This clonotype was detected many times. The genes are TRBV4-2 and TRBJ2-3, with D perhaps matching TRBD1 (6 bases). The CDR3 loop spans 16 amino acids. V was clipped by 4 bases and J by 0 bases, with 14 bases between them. The germline V gene has CDR1 LGHNA and CDR2 YNFKEQ. The CDR3 region is CASSLIRGPSTDTQYF. DNA of the CDR3: TGTGCCAGCAGCCTCATCAGGGGCCCCAGCACAGATACGCAGTATTTT.

The J gene is TRBJ2-1, the V gene TRBV28, with 15 bases identical to TRBD2. CDR1 is MDHEN and CDR2 is SYDVKM in the germline V gene. V dropped 5 bases and J dropped 9; count of bases not matched to a gene: 17. The CDR3 loop spans 19 amino acids. In nucleotides, the CDR3 is TGTGCCAGCAGTCAAACCGGACTAGCGGGAGGGGGGCCCTTTGGTGAGCAGTTCTTC. It translates to CASSQTGLAGGGPFGEQFF. Variable domain in full (rest from reference TRBV28 and TRBJ2-1): DVKVTQSSRYLVKRTGEKVFLECVQDMDHENMFWYRQDPGLGLRLIYFSYDVKMKEKGDIPEGYSVSREKKERFSLILESASTNQTSMYLCASSQTGLAGGGPFGEQFFGPGTRLTVL.

This clonotype has a handful of counts. At one boundary the junction diverges from the germline segment, which might be a read error. The chain carries TRBV5-1 and TRBJ2-1, with D possibly matching TRBD2 (6 bases). Germline values: CDR1 SGHRS, CDR2 YFSETQ. The CDR3 covers 12 residues. CDR3 sequence: CASRRDVSDQSF. DNA for the CDR3: TGCGCCAGCAGGCGGGACGTATCGGACCAGTCTTTC.

A few counts support this clonotype. J is TRBJ1-1 and V is TRBV5-1; possible D gene TRBD1, 5 bases. Germline lookup yields CDR1 SGHRS and CDR2 YFSETQ. Between the trimmed V and J ends, which lost 0 bases and 7 bases, there was a span of 10 bases. The CDR3 is 13 amino acids. For the CDR3, the DNA is TGCGCCAGCAGCTTGGGGAGCAGGGATGAAGCTTTCTTT. Amino acids: CASSLGSRDEAFF.

This clonotype has at least ten counts. The chain links TRBV18 to TRBJ1-1, with D possibly matching TRBD1 (6 bases). CDR1 is KGHSH and CDR2 is LQKENI in the germline V gene. Between the trimmed V and J ends, which lost 6 bases and 0 bases, there was a span of 14 bases. This CDR3 has 15 amino acids. CDR3 DNA: TGTGCCAGCTCGCCAGGACAGAAAATGAACACTGAAGCTTTCTTT. Translation: CASSPGQKMNTEAFF.

This clonotype was found a few times. The chain is built from TRBV2 and TRBJ2-2, with D perhaps matching TRBD1 or TRBD2 (6 bases each). Per germline, CDR1 SNHLY and CDR2 FYNNEI. This CDR3 region has 15 residues. V shed 7 bases and J shed 1 base, with 13 bases lying between them. The CDR3 DNA reads TGTGCCAGCAAGGGGGGAAACCAGAACACCGGGGAGCTGTTTTTT. It encodes CASKGGNQNTGELFF.

This clonotype was observed a handful of times. The chain combines TRBV5-6 with TRBJ2-3, with 9 bases identical to TRBD2. This CDR3 contains 17 residues. Germline loops: CDR1 SGHDT, CDR2 YYEEEE. The ends lost 1 base at V and 1 base at J; junction bases unmatched: 7. The CDR3 loop reads CASSLLVAGDRTDTQYF. For the CDR3, the DNA is TGTGCCAGCAGCTTGTTAGTAGCGGGAGACCGCACAGATACGCAGTATTTT.

This clonotype has just a few counts. V usage is TRBV5-1 and J usage is TRBJ2-3; no reliable D call. Germline assignment: CDR1 SGHRS and CDR2 YFSETQ. CDR3 length: 20 residues. V was pared by 0 bases and J by 0 bases, with 23 bases between. The CDR3 DNA follows: TGCGCCAGCAGCTTGGCCGATTATCGGAGTCGGAGCACTAGCACAGATACGCAGTATTTT. It translates to CASSLADYRSRSTSTDTQYF.

This clonotype was counted at least ten times. This chain joins TRBV11-2 and TRBJ2-1, with 11 bases lining up with TRBD2. Unmatched junction bases numbered 13, after V lost 1 base and J lost 8 bases. Germline V gene lookup returns CDR1 SGHAT and CDR2 FQNNGV. This CDR3 spans 18 amino acids. CDR3 sequence reads: CASSLVAGGRIVRDEQFF. The CDR3 DNA is TGTGCCAGCAGCTTAGTAGCGGGAGGGAGGATCGTTAGGGATGAGCAGTTCTTC. Variable domain in full (rest from reference TRBV11-2 and TRBJ2-1): EAGVAQSPRYKIIEKRQSVAFWCNPISGHATLYWYQQILGQGPKLLIQFQNNGVVDDSQLPKDRFSAERLKGVDSTLKIQPAKLEDSAVYLCASSLVAGGRIVRDEQFFGPGTRLTVL.

The gene calls are TRBV4-2 and TRBJ2-1; the D gene could be TRBD1 or TRBD2 (5 bases each). Trimming left V 5 bases short and J 0 bases short, with 14 bases between. The CDR3 is 16 amino acids. Germline-derived CDR1 and CDR2 are LGHNA and YNFKEQ. The CDR3 region has the DNA TGTGCCAGCAGCAAGGGACGACCGAGCTCCTACAATGAGCAGTTCTTC. This encodes CASSKGRPSSYNEQFF.

The chain couples TRBV12-3 or TRBV12-4 to TRBJ1-1; D might be TRBD1 (6 bases). This CDR3 has 13 residues. Between the trimmed V and J ends, which lost 8 bases and 4 bases, there was a span of 14 bases. This chain's CDR3 is CASRKEGGTEAFF. In DNA form, the CDR3 reads TGTGCCAGCCGGAAAGAGGGGGGCACTGAAGCTTTCTTT.

The V and J genes are TRBV14 and TRBJ2-2; the match to TRBD1 covers 7 bases. Germline loops: CDR1 SGHDN, CDR2 FVKESK. The V and J ends lost 4 bases and 3 bases, in that order; junction bases with no gene match: 5. The CDR3 is made up of 15 amino acids. The CDR3 loop reads CASSRGQNYTGELFF. The CDR3 coding sequence is TGTGCCAGCAGCCGGGGACAGAACTACACCGGGGAGCTGTTTTTT. Using reference TRBV14 and TRBJ2-2 for the parts outside the CDR3, the full variable domain is EAGVTQFPSHSVIEKGQTVTLRCDPISGHDNLYWYRRVMGKEIKFLLHFVKESKQDESGMPNNRFLAERTGGTYSTLKVQPAELEDSGVYFCASSRGQNYTGELFFGEGSRLTVL.

V is TRBV27 and J is TRBJ2-2; TRBD2 is a possible D gene (7 bases). CDR1 and CDR2 (germline): MNHEY, SMNVEV (reference sequence). Trimming pared 3 bases from V and 5 bases from J, leaving 10 bases between. This CDR3 has 14 residues. The CDR3 DNA is TGTGCCAGCAGTTTCGGGGGGCGGACCGGGGAGCTGTTTTTT. It encodes CASSFGGRTGELFF.

This clonotype was found many times. The J gene is TRBJ2-1, the V gene TRBV6-1, with D uncertain. V shed 6 bases and J shed 2 bases, with 14 bases lying between them. The CDR3 covers 15 residues. Germline V gene lookup returns CDR1 MNHNS and CDR2 SASEGT. This chain's CDR3 is CASSRMAFPYNEQFF. The DNA of the CDR3 is TGTGCCAGCAGCCGGATGGCTTTTCCCTACAATGAGCAGTTCTTC.

In its sample, this clonotype was seen a few times. The chain is built from TRBV4-2 and TRBJ1-1, with a weak D call TRBD1 (6 bases). The germline V and J ends were trimmed by 2 bases and 1 base, with 14 bases remaining between them. This CDR3 region has 16 residues. In germline, CDR1 is LGHNA, CDR2 YNFKEQ. The CDR3 here is CASSQFTGAANTEAFF. The CDR3, as DNA: TGTGCCAGCAGCCAATTTACGGGGGCCGCGAACACTGAAGCTTTCTTT.

This clonotype was counted a few times. V is TRBV20-1 and J is TRBJ2-3; 7 bases align to TRBD2. The germline gives CDR1 DFQATT, CDR2 SNEGSKA (reference sequence). This CDR3 is 16 amino acids long. Losses at the gene ends were 6 bases for V and 5 bases for J; bases not matched to a gene: 17. The CDR3 reads CSALPLWGGDRDTQYF. The CDR3 nucleotides are TGCAGTGCCCTACCTTTATGGGGGGGAGACCGAGATACGCAGTATTTT.

This chain joins TRBV27 and TRBJ1-1; D gene unclear. The CDR3 covers 14 residues. Looked up from germline, CDR1 is MNHEY and CDR2 is SMNVEV (reference sequence). V was clipped by 2 bases and J by 3 bases, with 10 bases between them. The CDR3 DNA follows: TGTGCCAGCAGTTTACAGCGGGTGGACACTGAAGCTTTCTTT. It translates to CASSLQRVDTEAFF.